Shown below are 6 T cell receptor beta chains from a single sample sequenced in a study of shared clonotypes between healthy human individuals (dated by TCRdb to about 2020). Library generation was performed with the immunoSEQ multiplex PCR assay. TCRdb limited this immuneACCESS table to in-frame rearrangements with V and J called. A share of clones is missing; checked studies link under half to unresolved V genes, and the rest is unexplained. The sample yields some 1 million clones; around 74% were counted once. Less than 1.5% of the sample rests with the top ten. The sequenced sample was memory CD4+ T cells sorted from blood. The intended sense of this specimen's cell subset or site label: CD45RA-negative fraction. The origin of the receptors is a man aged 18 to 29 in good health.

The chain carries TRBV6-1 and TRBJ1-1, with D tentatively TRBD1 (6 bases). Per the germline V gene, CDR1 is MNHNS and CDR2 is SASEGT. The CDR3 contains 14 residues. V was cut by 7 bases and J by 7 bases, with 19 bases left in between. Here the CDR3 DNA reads TGTGCCAGCACCTTGGCGGACAGAGGGGGTGAAGCTTTCTTT. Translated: CASTLADRGGEAFF.

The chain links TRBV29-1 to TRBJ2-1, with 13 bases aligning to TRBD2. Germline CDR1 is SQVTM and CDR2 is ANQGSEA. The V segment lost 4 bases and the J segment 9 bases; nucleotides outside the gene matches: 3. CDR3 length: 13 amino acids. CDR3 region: CSVVTSGRGEQFF. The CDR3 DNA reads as TGCAGCGTTGTTACTAGCGGGAGGGGTGAGCAGTTCTTC.

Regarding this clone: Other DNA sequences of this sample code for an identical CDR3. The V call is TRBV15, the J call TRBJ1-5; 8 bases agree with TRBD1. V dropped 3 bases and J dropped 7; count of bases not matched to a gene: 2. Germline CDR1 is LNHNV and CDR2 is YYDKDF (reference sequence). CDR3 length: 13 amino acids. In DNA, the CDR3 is TGTGCCACCAGCAGGGACAGGGACCAGCCCCAGCATTTT. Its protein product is CATSRDRDQPQHF.

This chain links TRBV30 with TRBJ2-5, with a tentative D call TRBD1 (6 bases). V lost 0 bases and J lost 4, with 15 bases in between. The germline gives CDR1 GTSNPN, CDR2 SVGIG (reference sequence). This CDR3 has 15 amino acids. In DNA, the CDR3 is TGTGCCTGGAGTGTATTACAGGGAGTGCCAGAGACCCAGTACTTC. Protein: CAWSVLQGVPETQYF.

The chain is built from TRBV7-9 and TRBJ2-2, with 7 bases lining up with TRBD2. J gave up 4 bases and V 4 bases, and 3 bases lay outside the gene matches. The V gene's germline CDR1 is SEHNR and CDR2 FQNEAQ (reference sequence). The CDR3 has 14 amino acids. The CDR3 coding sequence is TGTGCCAGCAGCTCTAGCGGAGCCACCGGGGAGCTGTTTTTT. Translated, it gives CASSSSGATGELFF.

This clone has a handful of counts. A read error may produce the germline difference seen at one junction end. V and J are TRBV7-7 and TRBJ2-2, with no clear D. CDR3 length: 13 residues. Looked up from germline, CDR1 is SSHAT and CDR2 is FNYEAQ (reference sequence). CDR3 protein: CASSSSSTGELFF. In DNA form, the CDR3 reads TGTGCTAGCAGCTCTTCCTCGACCGGGGAGCTGTTTTTT. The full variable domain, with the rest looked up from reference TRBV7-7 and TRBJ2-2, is GAGVSQSPRYKVTKRGQDVTLRCDPISSHATLYWYQQALGQGPEFLTYFNYEAQPDKSGLPSDRFSAERPEGSISTLTIQRTEQRDSAMYRCASSSSSTGELFFGEGSRLTVL.